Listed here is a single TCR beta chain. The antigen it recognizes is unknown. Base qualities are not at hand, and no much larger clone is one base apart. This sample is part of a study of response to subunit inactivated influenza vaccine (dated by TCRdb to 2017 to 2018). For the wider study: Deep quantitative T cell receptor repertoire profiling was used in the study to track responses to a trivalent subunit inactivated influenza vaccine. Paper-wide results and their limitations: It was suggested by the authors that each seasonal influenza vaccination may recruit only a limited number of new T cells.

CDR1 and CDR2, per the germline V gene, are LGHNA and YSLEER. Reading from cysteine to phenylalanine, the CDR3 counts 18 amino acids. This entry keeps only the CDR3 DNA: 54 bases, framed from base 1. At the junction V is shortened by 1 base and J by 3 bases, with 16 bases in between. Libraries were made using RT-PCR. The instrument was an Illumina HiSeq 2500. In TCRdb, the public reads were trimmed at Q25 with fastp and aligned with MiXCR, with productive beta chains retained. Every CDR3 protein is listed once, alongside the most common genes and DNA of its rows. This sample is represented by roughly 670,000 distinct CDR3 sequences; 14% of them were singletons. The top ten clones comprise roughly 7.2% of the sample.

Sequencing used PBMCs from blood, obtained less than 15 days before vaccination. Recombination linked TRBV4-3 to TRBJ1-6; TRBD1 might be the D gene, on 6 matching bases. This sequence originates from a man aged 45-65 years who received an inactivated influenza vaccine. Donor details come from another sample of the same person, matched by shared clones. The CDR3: CASSQGEGGPLYNSPLHF. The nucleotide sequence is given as TGCGCCAGCAGCCAAGGGGAGGGGGGGCCCCTCTATAATTCACCCCTCCACTTT.